A single T cell receptor (beta chain) is shown here with its context. This sample was taken from a study of T cells after yellow fever vaccination. From the 5' RACE reads, TCRdb called clonotypes with MiXCR, one entry per CDR3 protein. The repertoire holds more than 250,000 distinct CDR3 sequences, around 6.8% seen once, with roughly 19% in the top ten. Germline CDR1 is LNHDA and CDR2 is SQIVND (reference sequence). CDR3 length: 15 residues. V lost 3 bases, J lost 3 bases, and 14 bases lay in between. The TCR was taken from a man aged 18 to 30 who received the YFV17D yellow fever vaccine. Sample: PBMCs, taken 45 days after the first yellow fever vaccination. V is TRBV19 and J is TRBJ1-2, with D uncertain. CDR3 coding DNA: TGTGCCAGTAGTATCCGTCCTTTTGGCGACTATGGCTACACCTTC. It encodes CASSIRPFGDYGYTF.